These T cell receptor beta chains were read from a single sample in a study of T cells in Graves' hyperthyroidism and ophthalmopathy. Using its own MiXCR run on the multiplex PCR reads, TCRdb lists one record per CDR3 protein. The sample includes more than 450,000 distinct CDR3 sequences, 15% to 20% of them seen just once. The sample consisted of blood. These receptor sequences come from a man in his forties with Graves' ophthalmopathy. Both conserved end residues are part of each CDR3. The order of the fields is D gene, J gene, clone size, V gene, CDR3 protein, CDR3 DNA. The D gene is left open where the match is weak. Not every row has a clone size; where given, it reads once, few, many or a size class.

D gene: -; J gene: TRBJ2-5; clone size: -; V gene: TRBV6-1; CDR3 protein: CAGSQGAQETQYF; CDR3 DNA: TGTGCCGGCAGCCAAGGAGCCCAAGAGACCCAGTACTTC
D gene: -; J gene: TRBJ1-4; clone size: many; V gene: TRBV27; CDR3 protein: CASSLRTATNEKLFF; CDR3 DNA: TGTGCCAGCAGTCTCCGGACAGCAACTAATGAAAAACTGTTTTTT
D gene: TRBD1; J gene: TRBJ2-3; clone size: -; V gene: TRBV14; CDR3 protein: CASSPLGQLTDTQYF; CDR3 DNA: TGTGCCAGCAGCCCTCTGGGACAGCTAACAGATACGCAGTATTTT
D gene: -; J gene: TRBJ1-4; clone size: many; V gene: TRBV28; CDR3 protein: CASSLGSGKAIFTEKLFF; CDR3 DNA: TGTGCCAGCAGTTTGGGCTCCGGAAAGGCCATCTTCACCGAAAAACTGTTTTTT
D gene: -; J gene: TRBJ2-2; clone size: few; V gene: TRBV10-2; CDR3 protein: CASSVDGTGELFF; CDR3 DNA: TGCGCCAGCAGTGTTGACGGAACCGGGGAGCTGTTTTTT
D gene: -; J gene: TRBJ2-3; clone size: many; V gene: TRBV2; CDR3 protein: CASSGHATDTQYF; CDR3 DNA: TGTGCCAGCAGCGGACACGCCACAGATACGCAGTATTTT
D gene: TRBD2; J gene: TRBJ2-7; clone size: -; V gene: TRBV6-1; CDR3 protein: CASSGRVSYEQYF; CDR3 DNA: TGTGCCAGCTCAGGGAGGGTCTCCTACGAGCAGTACTTC
D gene: TRBD1; J gene: TRBJ1-1; clone size: few; V gene: TRBV7-8; CDR3 protein: CASSSQGRGTEAFF; CDR3 DNA: TGTGCCAGCAGCTCACAGGGGCGGGGTACTGAAGCTTTCTTT
D gene: TRBD1; J gene: TRBJ1-5; clone size: few; V gene: TRBV20-1; CDR3 protein: CSAIGQGGNQPQHF; CDR3 DNA: TGCAGTGCGATAGGACAGGGTGGCAATCAGCCCCAGCATTTT
D gene: TRBD2; J gene: TRBJ2-3; clone size: -; V gene: TRBV20-1; CDR3 protein: CSARTIAGGPGDTQYF; CDR3 DNA: TGCAGTGCTAGAACCATAGCGGGAGGGCCAGGGGATACGCAGTATTTT